The sample holds many counts of the clone carrying this TCR beta chain. What it binds is not known. After removal of 4 bases from V and 7 bases from J, the junction contained 1 base not matched to a gene. Germline CDR1 SGHTA, CDR2 FQGTGA. The CDR3 spans 12 residues. With a J-beta primer mix and a sample-barcoded 5' primer, a second PCR ran about 7 to 12 cycles. TCRdb re-analysed the 5' RACE reads in MiXCR, keeping a single row per CDR3 protein. The sample contains about 650,000 distinct CDR3 sequences, 32% of which appear only once. This specimen comes from a study of blood T cells in healthy people across ages. Whole-study findings and limits: Donors of long life had a larger count of naive CD4+ cells and greater diversity than aged donors.

This chain uses TRBV7-3 with TRBJ2-1; 7 nucleotides align to TRBD1. Input material: blood. The receptor's source is a woman of 80 years or more in good health. CDR3 region: CASSSRGNEQFF. The CDR3 region has the DNA TGTGCCAGCAGCTCCAGGGGGAATGAGCAGTTCTTC.